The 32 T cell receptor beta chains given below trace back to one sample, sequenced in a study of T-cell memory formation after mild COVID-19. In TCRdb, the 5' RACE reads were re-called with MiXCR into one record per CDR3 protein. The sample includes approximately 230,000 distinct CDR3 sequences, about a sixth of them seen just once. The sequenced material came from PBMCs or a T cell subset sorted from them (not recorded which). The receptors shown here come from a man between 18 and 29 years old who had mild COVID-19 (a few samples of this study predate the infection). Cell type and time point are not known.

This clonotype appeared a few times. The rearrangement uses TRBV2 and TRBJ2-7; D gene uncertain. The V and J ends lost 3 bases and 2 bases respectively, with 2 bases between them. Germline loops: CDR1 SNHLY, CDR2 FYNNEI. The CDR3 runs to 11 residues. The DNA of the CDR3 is TGTGCCAGCAGTGACACCTACGAGCAGTACTTC. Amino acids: CASSDTYEQYF.

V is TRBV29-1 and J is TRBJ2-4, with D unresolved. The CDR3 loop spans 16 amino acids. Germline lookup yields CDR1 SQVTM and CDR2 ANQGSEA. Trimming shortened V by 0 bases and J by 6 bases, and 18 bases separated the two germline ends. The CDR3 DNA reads TGCAGCGTTGAAGATCATTGGCCCGACTTCGGAAACATTCAGTACTTC. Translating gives CSVEDHWPDFGNIQYF.

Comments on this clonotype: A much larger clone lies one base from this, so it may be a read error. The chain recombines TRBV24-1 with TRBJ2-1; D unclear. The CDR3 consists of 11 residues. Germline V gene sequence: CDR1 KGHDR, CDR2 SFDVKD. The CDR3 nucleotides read TGTGCCACCAGTGTTTTGGATGAGCAGTTCTTC. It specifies CATSVLDEQFF.

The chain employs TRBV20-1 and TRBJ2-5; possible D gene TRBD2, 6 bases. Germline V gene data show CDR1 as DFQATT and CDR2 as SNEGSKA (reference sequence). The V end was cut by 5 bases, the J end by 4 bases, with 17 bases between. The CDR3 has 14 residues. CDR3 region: CSAVGETRRETQYF. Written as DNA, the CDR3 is TGCAGTGCTGTCGGGGAGACTAGACGAGAGACCCAGTACTTC.

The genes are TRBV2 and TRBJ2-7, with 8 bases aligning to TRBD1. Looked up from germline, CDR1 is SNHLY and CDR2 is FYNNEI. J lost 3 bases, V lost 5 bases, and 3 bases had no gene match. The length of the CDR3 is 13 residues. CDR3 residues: CASSITGGYEQYF. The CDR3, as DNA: TGTGCCAGCAGTATAACAGGGGGCTACGAGCAGTACTTC.

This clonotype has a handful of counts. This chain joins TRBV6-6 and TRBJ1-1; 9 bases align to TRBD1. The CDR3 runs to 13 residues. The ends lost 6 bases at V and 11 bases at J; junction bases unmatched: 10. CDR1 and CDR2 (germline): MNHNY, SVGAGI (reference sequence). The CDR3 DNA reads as TGTGCCAGCAGCCAAGTAAGGGACAGGGCCGCTTTCTTT. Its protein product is CASSQVRDRAAFF.

The chain's CDR3 is CASSFEKRGGEYF. In DNA form, the CDR3 reads TGTGCCAGCAGCTTCGAGAAGCGGGGGGGCGAGTACTTC. The genes are TRBV7-2 and TRBJ2-5; 10 bases are shared with TRBD2. Trimming removed 3 bases from V and 12 bases from J; junction bases left unmatched: 7. The CDR3 contains 13 residues. CDR1 is SGHTA, CDR2 FQGNSA, per germline.

CDR3 sequence: CASSVVGNQETQYF. CDR3 sequence (DNA): TGTGCCAGCAGCGTAGTCGGTAATCAAGAGACCCAGTACTTC. The chain combines TRBV9 with TRBJ2-5; D unresolved. Germline-derived CDR1 and CDR2 are SGDLS and YYNGEE. The CDR3 totals 14 residues. V dropped 0 bases and J dropped 2 bases, with 8 bases sitting between them.

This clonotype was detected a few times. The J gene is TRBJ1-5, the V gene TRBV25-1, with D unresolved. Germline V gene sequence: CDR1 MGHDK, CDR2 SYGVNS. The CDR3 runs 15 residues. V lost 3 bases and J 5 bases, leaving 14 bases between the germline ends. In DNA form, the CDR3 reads TGTGCCAGCAGTGACTCGGACCGGAGGGATCAGCCCCAGCATTTT. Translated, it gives CASSDSDRRDQPQHF.

Here the CDR3 DNA reads TGTGCCAGCAGCACCGACTGGGGGTCCTACAATGAGCAGTTCTTC. Translating gives CASSTDWGSYNEQFF. The rearrangement joins TRBV7-3 to TRBJ2-1; D is possibly TRBD1 or TRBD2 (5 bases each). The V gene lost 5 bases and the J gene lost 1 base, with 12 bases spanning the gap. The CDR3 contains 15 residues. In germline, CDR1 is SGHTA, CDR2 FQGTGA.

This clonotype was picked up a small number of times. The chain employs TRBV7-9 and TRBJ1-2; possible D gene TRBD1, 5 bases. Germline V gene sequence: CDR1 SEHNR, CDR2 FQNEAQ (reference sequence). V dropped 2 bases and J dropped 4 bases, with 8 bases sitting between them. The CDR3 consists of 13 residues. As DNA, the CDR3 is TGTGCCAGCAGCTTAAGGGGTTCCTATGGCTACACCTTC. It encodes CASSLRGSYGYTF.

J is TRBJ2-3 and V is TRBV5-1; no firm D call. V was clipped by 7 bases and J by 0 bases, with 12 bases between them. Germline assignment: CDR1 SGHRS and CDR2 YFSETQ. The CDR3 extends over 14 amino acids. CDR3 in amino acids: CASGDTSSTDTQYF. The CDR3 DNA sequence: TGCGCCAGCGGTGACACCTCTAGCACAGATACGCAGTATTTT.

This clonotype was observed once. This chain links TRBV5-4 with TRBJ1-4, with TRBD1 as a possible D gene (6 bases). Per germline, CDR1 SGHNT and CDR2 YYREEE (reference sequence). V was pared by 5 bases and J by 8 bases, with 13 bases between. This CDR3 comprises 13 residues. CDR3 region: CASRRDMGEKLFF. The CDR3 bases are TGTGCCAGCAGGAGGGACATGGGGGAAAAACTGTTTTTT. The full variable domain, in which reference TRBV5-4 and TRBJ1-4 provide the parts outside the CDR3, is ETGVTQSPTHLIKTRGQQVTLRCSSQSGHNTVSWYQQALGQGPQFIFQYYREEENGRGNFPPRFSGLQFPNYSSELNVNALELDDSALYLCASRRDMGEKLFFGSGTQLSVL.

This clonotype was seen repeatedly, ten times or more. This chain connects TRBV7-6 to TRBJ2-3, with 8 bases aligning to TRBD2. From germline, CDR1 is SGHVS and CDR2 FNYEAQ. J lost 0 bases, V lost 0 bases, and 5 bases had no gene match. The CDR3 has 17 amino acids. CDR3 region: CASSLALGLGSTDTQYF. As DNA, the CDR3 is TGTGCCAGCAGCTTAGCGCTGGGACTAGGAAGCACAGATACGCAGTATTTT.

The CDR3 sequence is CASSFNGYTF. The CDR3 nucleotides read TGTGCCAGCAGTTTTAATGGCTACACCTTC. V is TRBV28 and J is TRBJ1-2; no reliable D call. V lost 3 bases to trimming and J lost 6 bases, with 2 bases between them. The CDR3 extends over 10 amino acids. Germline V gene sequence: CDR1 MDHEN, CDR2 SYDVKM.

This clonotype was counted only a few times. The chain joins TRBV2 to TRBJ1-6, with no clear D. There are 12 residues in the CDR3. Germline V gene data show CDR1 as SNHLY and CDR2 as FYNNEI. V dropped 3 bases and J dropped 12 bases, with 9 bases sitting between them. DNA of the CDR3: TGTGCCAGCAGTGAGGAATCCCAACCCCTCCACTTT. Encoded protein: CASSEESQPLHF.

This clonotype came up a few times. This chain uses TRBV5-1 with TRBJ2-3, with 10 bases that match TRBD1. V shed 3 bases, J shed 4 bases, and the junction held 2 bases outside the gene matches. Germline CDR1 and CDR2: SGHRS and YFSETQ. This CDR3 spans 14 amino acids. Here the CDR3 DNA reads TGCGCCAGCAGCTCGGGACAGGGGTCAGATACGCAGTATTTT. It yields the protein CASSSGQGSDTQYF.

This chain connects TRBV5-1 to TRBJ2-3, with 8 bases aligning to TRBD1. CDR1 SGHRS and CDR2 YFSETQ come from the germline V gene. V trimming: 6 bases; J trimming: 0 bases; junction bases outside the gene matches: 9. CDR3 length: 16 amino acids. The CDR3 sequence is CASTWDRRFSTDTQYF. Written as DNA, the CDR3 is TGCGCCAGCACCTGGGACAGGCGATTTAGCACAGATACGCAGTATTTT.

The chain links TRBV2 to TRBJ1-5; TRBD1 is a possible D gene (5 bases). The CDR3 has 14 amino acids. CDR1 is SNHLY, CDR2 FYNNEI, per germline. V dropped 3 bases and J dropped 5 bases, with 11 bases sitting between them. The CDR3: CASSDVGGDQPQHF. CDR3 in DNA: TGTGCCAGCAGTGATGTCGGGGGAGATCAGCCCCAGCATTTT.

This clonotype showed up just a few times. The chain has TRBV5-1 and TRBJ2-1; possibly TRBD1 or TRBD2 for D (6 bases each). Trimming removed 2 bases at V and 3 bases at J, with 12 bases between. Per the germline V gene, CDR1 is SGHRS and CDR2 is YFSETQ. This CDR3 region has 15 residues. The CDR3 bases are TGCGCCAGCAGCTTTGGGGGCGGGGTCTACAATGAGCAGTTCTTC. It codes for CASSFGGGVYNEQFF.

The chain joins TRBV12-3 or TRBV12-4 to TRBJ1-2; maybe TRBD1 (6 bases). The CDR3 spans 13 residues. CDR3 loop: CAVRGGESGGYTF. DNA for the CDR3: TGTGCAGTCAGGGGCGGAGAAAGTGGTGGCTACACCTTC.

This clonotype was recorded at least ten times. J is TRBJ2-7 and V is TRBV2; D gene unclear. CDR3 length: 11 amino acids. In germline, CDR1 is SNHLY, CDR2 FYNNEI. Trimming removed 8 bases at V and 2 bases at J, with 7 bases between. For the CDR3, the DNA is TGTGCCAGCCGTCTGGCCTACGAGCAGTACGTC. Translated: CASRLAYEQYV.

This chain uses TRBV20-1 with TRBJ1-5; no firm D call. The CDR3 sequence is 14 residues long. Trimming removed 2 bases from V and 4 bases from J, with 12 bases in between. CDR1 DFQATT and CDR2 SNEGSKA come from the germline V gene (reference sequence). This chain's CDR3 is CSARNPRPNQPQHF. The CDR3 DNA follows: TGCAGTGCTAGAAATCCAAGGCCGAATCAGCCCCAGCATTTT.

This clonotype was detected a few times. For the CDR3, the DNA is TGTGCCACCAGCCACCACCCGGGACTAGCGCCGGGGAGGGAGCAGTTCTTC. Its protein is CATSHHPGLAPGREQFF. V gene TRBV15 combines with J gene TRBJ2-1; 10 bases match TRBD2. Trimming removed 5 bases from V and 10 bases from J; junction bases left unmatched: 17. The CDR3 consists of 17 residues. The germline gives CDR1 LNHNV, CDR2 YYDKDF (reference sequence).

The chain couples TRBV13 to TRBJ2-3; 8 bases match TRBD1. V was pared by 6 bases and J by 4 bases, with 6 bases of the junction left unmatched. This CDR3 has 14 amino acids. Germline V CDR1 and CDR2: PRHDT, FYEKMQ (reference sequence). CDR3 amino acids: CASSMTGEADTQYF. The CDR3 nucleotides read TGTGCCAGCAGTATGACAGGGGAGGCAGATACGCAGTATTTT.

CDR3 sequence (DNA): TGTGCCAGCAGCCCAATGGGGACCCTGAACACTGAAGCTTTCTTT. Translated: CASSPMGTLNTEAFF. The rearrangement joins TRBV7-9 to TRBJ1-1; perhaps TRBD1 as D (5 bases). The CDR3 runs 15 residues. CDR1 is SEHNR and CDR2 is FQNEAQ in the germline V gene (reference sequence). V dropped 5 bases and J dropped 0 bases, with 13 bases sitting between them.

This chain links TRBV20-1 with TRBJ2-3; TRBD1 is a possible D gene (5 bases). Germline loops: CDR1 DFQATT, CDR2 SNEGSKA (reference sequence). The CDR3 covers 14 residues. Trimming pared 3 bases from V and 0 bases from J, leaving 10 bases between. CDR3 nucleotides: TGCAGTGCTAGTCAGGGTCCTAGCACAGATACGCAGTATTTT. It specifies CSASQGPSTDTQYF.

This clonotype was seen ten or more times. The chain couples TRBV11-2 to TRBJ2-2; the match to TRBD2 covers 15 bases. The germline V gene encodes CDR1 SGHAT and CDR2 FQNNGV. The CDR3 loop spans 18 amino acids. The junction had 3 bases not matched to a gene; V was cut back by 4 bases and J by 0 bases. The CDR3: CASSSWTSGGANTGELFF. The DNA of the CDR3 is TGTGCCAGCAGCTCGTGGACTAGCGGGGGGGCGAACACCGGGGAGCTGTTTTTT.

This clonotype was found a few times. CDR3 amino acids: CSVGGRTTDTQYF. The CDR3 DNA sequence: TGCAGCGTTGGAGGGCGAACCACAGATACGCAGTATTTT. J is TRBJ2-3 and V is TRBV29-1, with D possibly being TRBD2 (5 bases). This CDR3 comprises 13 residues. Germline V gives CDR1 SQVTM, CDR2 ANQGSEA. The germline V and J ends were trimmed by 4 bases and 2 bases, with 10 bases remaining between them.

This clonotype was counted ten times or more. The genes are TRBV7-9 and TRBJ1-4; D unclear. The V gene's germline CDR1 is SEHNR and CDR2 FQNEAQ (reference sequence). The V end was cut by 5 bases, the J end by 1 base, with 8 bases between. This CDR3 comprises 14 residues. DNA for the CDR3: TGTGCCAGCAGCCCATCTATAACTAATGAAAAACTGTTTTTT. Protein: CASSPSITNEKLFF.

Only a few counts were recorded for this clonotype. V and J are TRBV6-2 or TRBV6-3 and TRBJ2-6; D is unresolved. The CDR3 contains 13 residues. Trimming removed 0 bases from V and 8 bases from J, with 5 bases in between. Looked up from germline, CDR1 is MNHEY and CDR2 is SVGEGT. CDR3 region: CASSYSAPNVLTF. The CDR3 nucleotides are TGTGCCAGCAGTTACTCGGCACCCAACGTCCTGACTTTC.

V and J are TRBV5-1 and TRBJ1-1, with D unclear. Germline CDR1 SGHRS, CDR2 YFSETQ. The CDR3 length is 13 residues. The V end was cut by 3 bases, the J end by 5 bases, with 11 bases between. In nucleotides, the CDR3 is TGCGCCAGCAGCTCTCCGGACGGGACTGAAGCTTTCTTT. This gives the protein CASSSPDGTEAFF.